The 25 T cell receptor beta chains presented below share a single source sample, sequenced in a study of breast tumors, draining lymph nodes, adjacent tissues. TCRdb re-called the multiplex PCR reads with MiXCR, one entry per CDR3 protein. The sample includes 55,000 to 75,000 distinct CDR3 sequences, around two fifths of them seen just once. Sample: breast tumor tissue. These receptors came from a female donor with breast cancer. Some clones in this sample may be carry-over from other donors' samples.

This clonotype was found a few times. The genes are TRBV19 and TRBJ2-3; tentatively, D is TRBD1 or TRBD2 (6 bases each). The V gene lost 4 bases and the J gene lost 5 bases, with 13 bases spanning the gap. From germline, CDR1 is LNHDA and CDR2 SQIVND (reference sequence). The CDR3 is 14 amino acids. CDR3 sequence reads: CASSRVGGGDTQYF. The CDR3 DNA sequence: TGTGCCAGTAGTAGGGTGGGGGGCGGAGATACGCAGTATTTT.

V and J are TRBV7-2 and TRBJ2-7, with TRBD2 as a possible D gene (6 bases). The CDR3 loop spans 15 amino acids. V gave up 1 base and J gave up 4 bases, with 14 bases separating them. Per the germline V gene, CDR1 is SGHTA and CDR2 is FQGNSA. CDR3: CASSLVVAEGYEQYF. The DNA of the CDR3 is TGTGCCAGCAGCTTAGTTGTAGCGGAGGGGTACGAGCAGTACTTC.

This clonotype was seen many times. Possible read error: a much larger clone is one base away. CDR3 DNA sequence: TGTGCCAGCAGCTTACCGAAAGGGACAGGGCGGGCGCAACATTTAGAGACCCAGTACTTC. The encoded protein is CASSLPKGTGRAQHLETQYF. The chain uses TRBV7-9 and TRBJ2-5, with TRBD1 matching over 9 bases. J lost 4 bases, V lost 2 bases, and 20 bases had no gene match. This CDR3 is 20 amino acids long. The germline CDR1 and CDR2 sequences are SEHNR and FQNEAQ (reference sequence).

The rearrangement links TRBV18 to TRBJ2-7; TRBD2 matches at 7 bases. Losses at the gene ends were 4 bases for V and 6 bases for J; bases not matched to a gene: 6. The CDR3 has 13 amino acids. The germline CDR1 and CDR2 sequences are KGHSH and LQKENI. The CDR3, as DNA: TGTGCCAGCTCACGTGGGAGGGAAAGCGAGCAGTACTTC. This gives the protein CASSRGRESEQYF.

The table lists this clonotype with a few counts. The chain employs TRBV6-6 and TRBJ2-7; 7 bases are shared with TRBD2. CDR1 and CDR2 (germline): MNHNY, SVGAGI (reference sequence). CDR3 length equals 16 residues. The ends lost 4 bases at V and 4 bases at J; junction bases unmatched: 13. CDR3 sequence (DNA): TGTGCCAGCAGTTCCCGCCGGGGCGCGGGAGTTTACGAGCAGTACTTC. Translated: CASSSRRGAGVYEQYF.

This CDR3 is CATSGQTGGGNGYTF. The CDR3 DNA follows: TGTGCCACCAGCGGACAAACGGGGGGCGGAAATGGCTACACCTTC. The chain combines TRBV15 with TRBJ1-2; a weak D match, TRBD1 (6 bases). CDR3 size: 15 residues. Per the germline V gene, CDR1 is LNHNV and CDR2 is YYDKDF (reference sequence). V lost 5 bases, J lost 6 bases, and 19 bases lay in between.

The chain combines TRBV6-4 with TRBJ2-1; D is uncertain. The germline V gene encodes CDR1 MRHNA and CDR2 SNTAGT. The CDR3 consists of 12 residues. Trimming took off 8 bases at V and 13 bases at J, with 18 bases between the two ends. The CDR3 here is CASVPDQQRQFF. The CDR3 DNA reads TGTGCCAGCGTTCCGGACCAACAGCGACAGTTCTTC.

This clonotype was observed at least ten times. The chain recombines TRBV7-2 with TRBJ2-1; unclear D gene. Germline CDR1 and CDR2: SGHTA and FQGNSA. The CDR3 totals 12 residues. The V end lost 0 bases, the J end lost 4 bases, and 1 base lay between the germline ends. CDR3 sequence: CASSLAYNEQFF. The CDR3 DNA sequence: TGTGCCAGCAGCTTAGCATACAATGAGCAGTTCTTC.

This clonotype was picked up many times. This sequence joins TRBV13 and TRBJ1-2; possibly TRBD1 for D (6 bases). Germline V lookup: CDR1 PRHDT, CDR2 FYEKMQ (reference sequence). This CDR3 has 13 amino acids. V lost 0 bases to trimming and J lost 4 bases, with 6 bases between them. The CDR3 loop is CASSLGRGYGYTF. The CDR3, as DNA: TGTGCCAGCAGCTTAGGCAGGGGCTATGGCTACACCTTC.

Many counts were recorded for this clonotype. This rearrangement joins TRBV6-5 to TRBJ1-2; D ambiguous. The CDR3 covers 13 residues. Trimming left V 5 bases short and J 4 bases short, with 11 bases between. The germline V gene encodes CDR1 MNHEY and CDR2 SVGAGI. The CDR3 here is CASSHRPRYGYTF. The CDR3 DNA follows: TGTGCCAGCAGTCACCGGCCCCGCTATGGCTACACCTTC.

The chain uses TRBV7-6 and TRBJ2-1; 10 positions agree with TRBD2. V shed 0 bases, J shed 4 bases, and the junction held 6 bases outside the gene matches. The CDR3 is made up of 17 amino acids. Germline CDR1 SGHVS, CDR2 FNYEAQ. The CDR3 DNA reads as TGTGCCAGCAGCTTAGCGCTGGCTAGCGGGAGATACAATGAGCAGTTCTTC. This gives the protein CASSLALASGRYNEQFF. The full variable domain, its missing parts supplied by reference TRBV7-6 and TRBJ2-1, is GAGVSQSPRYKVTKRGQDVALRCDPISGHVSLYWYRQALGQGPEFLTYFNYEAQQDKSGLPNDRFSAERPEGSISTLTIQRTEQRDSAMYRCASSLALASGRYNEQFFGPGTRLTVL.

The chain carries TRBV20-1 and TRBJ1-4; 9 positions match TRBD1. The ends lost 3 bases at V and 0 bases at J; junction bases unmatched: 8. This CDR3 contains 17 residues. In germline, CDR1 is DFQATT, CDR2 SNEGSKA (reference sequence). CDR3 nucleotides: TGCAGTGCTAGTAACCCCCGGGACAGGGCAACTAATGAAAAACTGTTTTTT. Protein product: CSASNPRDRATNEKLFF.

This clonotype showed up many times. The V and J genes are TRBV11-1 and TRBJ2-7, with D hard to call. With 3 bases removed from V and 6 bases from J, the gap between germline ends came to 12 bases. Germline V gene sequence: CDR1 SGHAT, CDR2 FQDESV (reference sequence). CDR3 size: 13 residues. CDR3 region: CASSFGQSREQYF. The CDR3 DNA is TGTGCCAGCAGCTTCGGCCAATCTCGCGAGCAGTACTTC.

V is TRBV2 and J is TRBJ2-7, with TRBD2 matching 13 bases. V shed 7 bases, J shed 1 base, and the junction held 4 bases outside the gene matches. The germline gives CDR1 SNHLY, CDR2 FYNNEI. The CDR3 spans 15 residues. The CDR3 region has the DNA TGTGCCAGCACAACTAGCGGGAGGGGATCCTACGAGCAGTACTTC. Residues: CASTTSGRGSYEQYF. Full variable domain (outside the CDR3, taken from reference TRBV2 and TRBJ2-7): EPEVTQTPSHQVTQMGQEVILRCVPISNHLYFYWYRQILGQKVEFLVSFYNNEISEKSEIFDDQFSVERPDGSNFTLKIRSTKLEDSAMYFCASTTSGRGSYEQYFGPGTRLTVT.

Points on this clonotype: A much larger clone lies one base from this, so it may be a read error. This rearrangement joins TRBV30 to TRBJ2-2; no reliable D call. Germline CDR1 and CDR2: GTSNPN and SVGIG (reference sequence). The CDR3 loop spans 15 amino acids. Trimming stripped 5 bases from V and 8 bases from J, with 21 bases between. CDR3 in amino acids: CAWGETPTPGGELFF. The CDR3 DNA sequence: TGTGCCTGGGGTGAGACCCCCACTCCAGGAGGGGAGCTGTTTTTT. The entire variable domain, with the rest obtained from reference TRBV30 and TRBJ2-2, is as follows: SQTIHQWPATLVQPVGSPLSLECTVEGTSNPNLYWYRQAAGRGLQLLFYSVGIGQISSEVPQNLSASRPQDRQFILSSKKLLLSDSGFYLCAWGETPTPGGELFFGEGSRLTVL.

Ten or more counts support this clonotype. The CDR3, as DNA: TGTGCCAGCAGCAAACGACGGAGCGAGGTTGGCTACACCTTC. Its translation: CASSKRRSEVGYTF. The rearrangement joins TRBV12-3 or TRBV12-4 to TRBJ1-2; D unclear. Trimming pared 6 bases from V and 7 bases from J, leaving 18 bases between. CDR3 size: 14 residues.

For this clonotype: This CDR3 is missing its conserved last phenylalanine or tryptophan, likely due to a read error. The rearrangement joins TRBV7-9 to TRBJ2-7; a weak D match, TRBD1 (6 bases). This CDR3 has 16 residues. Per germline, CDR1 SEHNR and CDR2 FQNEAQ (reference sequence). The CDR3 loop reads CAGSFRLNRVLDEQYL. CDR3 DNA: TGTGCCGGCAGCTTTAGACTTAACAGGGTTTTAGACGAGCAGTACCTC.

This chain links TRBV19 with TRBJ1-3; 7 nucleotides match TRBD1. There are 15 residues in the CDR3. Germline-derived CDR1 and CDR2 are LNHDA and SQIVND (reference sequence). The junction had 15 bases not matched to a gene; V was cut back by 8 bases and J by 8 bases. CDR3 loop: CASRQGANYGYTIYF. In DNA form, the CDR3 reads TGTGCCAGTCGACAGGGCGCTAACTATGGCTACACCATATATTTT.

In its sample, this clonotype was seen many times. This rearrangement joins TRBV20-1 to TRBJ2-3, with D uncertain. Germline V gives CDR1 DFQATT, CDR2 SNEGSKA (reference sequence). The germline V and J ends were trimmed by 6 bases and 0 bases, with 13 bases remaining between them. The CDR3 runs 14 residues. CDR3 residues: CSADLTLSTDTQYF. CDR3 bases: TGCAGTGCCGATCTGACTCTTAGCACAGATACGCAGTATTTT.

This clonotype has at least ten counts. The chain links TRBV2 to TRBJ1-2, with TRBD1 matching 8 bases. Trimming cost V 7 bases and J 0 bases; bases outside gene matches: 7. This CDR3 has 15 amino acids. Germline V gene sequence: CDR1 SNHLY, CDR2 FYNNEI. CDR3 protein: CASNSDRGANYGYTF. The CDR3 bases are TGTGCCAGCAATAGTGACAGGGGAGCTAACTATGGCTACACCTTC. The variable domain in full, with the rest retrieved from reference TRBV2 and TRBJ1-2, is EPEVTQTPSHQVTQMGQEVILRCVPISNHLYFYWYRQILGQKVEFLVSFYNNEISEKSEIFDDQFSVERPDGSNFTLKIRSTKLEDSAMYFCASNSDRGANYGYTFGSGTRLTVV.

In the case of this clonotype: This clone may be a read error of a much larger clone one base away. CDR3 protein: CSVEVAGRPSYNEQYF. CDR3 in DNA: TGCAGCGTTGAAGTAGCGGGGAGGCCCTCGTACAATGAGCAGTATTTT. The chain joins TRBV29-1 to TRBJ2-3; 8 bases match TRBD2. The trim removed 1 base at V and 11 bases at J, leaving 17 bases unmatched. This CDR3 comprises 16 residues. Germline V gene lookup returns CDR1 SQVTM and CDR2 ANQGSEA.

This clonotype was counted many times. The V and J genes are TRBV5-1 and TRBJ1-2; 9 bases align to TRBD1. With V trimmed by 4 bases and J by 9 bases, 7 bases remained unmatched. Per the germline V gene, CDR1 is SGHRS and CDR2 is YFSETQ. This CDR3 is 13 amino acids long. In DNA, the CDR3 is TGCGCCAGCAGCCGTACAGGGGGCGCGAGCTACACCTTC. Amino acid sequence: CASSRTGGASYTF.

Points on this clonotype: Given the absence of the conserved phenylalanine or tryptophan at the CDR3 end, a read error is likely. The chain employs TRBV13 and TRBJ2-2; no reliable D call. The CDR3 is 16 residues long. Germline CDR1 is PRHDT and CDR2 is FYEKMQ (reference sequence). Deletions cut 4 bases from V and 7 bases from J, with 19 bases between. The CDR3 nucleotides read TGTGCCAGCAGCTCTCCTTTCAAAGGGATAATCGGGGAGCTGTTTTAT. Its protein is CASSSPFKGIIGELFY.

For this clonotype: The junction departs from germline at one end; a sequencing error may be responsible. The chain combines TRBV20-1 with TRBJ2-1; D is possibly TRBD2 (5 bases). Germline CDR1 is DFQATT and CDR2 is SNEGSKA (reference sequence). This CDR3 comprises 13 residues. CDR3 nucleotides: TGCAGTGCTAGCGGGATAGCCTACAATGCGCAGCTCTTC. This sequence encodes CSASGIAYNAQLF.

Comments on this clonotype: One base away lies a much larger clone, so this may be a sequencing read error. The V call is TRBV7-2, the J call TRBJ2-7; no clear D gene. CDR3 length equals 12 residues. Per germline, CDR1 SGHTA and CDR2 FQGNSA. Here the CDR3 DNA reads TGTGCCAGCACTATTGGCTCCTACGAGCAGTGCTTC. This codes for CASTIGSYEQCF.